This paragraph covers one TCR beta chain sequence. The antigen remains undetermined. Germline-derived CDR1 and CDR2 are LNHDA and SQIVND (reference sequence). The V gene end was trimmed by 3 bases and the J gene end by 2 bases; junction bases not matched to a gene: 7. The CDR3 is made up of 16 amino acids. Through Arm-PCR of CDR3 regions and iRepertoire HTBI primers, TCR beta libraries were built. MiXCR, run by TCRdb on the multiplex PCR reads, gives a single entry per CDR3 protein. The table records about 470,000 distinct CDR3 sequences, approximately 21% of them present only once. As for time point: persistent/refractory GD, antithyroid drugs over 5 years with positive TRAb. With RNA extracted from PBMCs as input, the TCR library was made. The sample comes from a study of regulatory T cells in long-lasting Graves disease. General observations from the study: Persistent disease favored TRBV28, TRBJ1-2 and TRBJ2-5. Persistent patients shared 2,500 to 3,000 public clonotypes among themselves. Newly diagnosed patients shared fewer, at more than 850.

This sequence originates from a female donor with Graves disease. Sample: peripheral blood mononuclear cells (PBMCs), taken when the disease was refractory, from a patient treated with antithyroid drugs. The rearrangement uses TRBV19 and TRBJ1-5, with 7 bases identical to TRBD1. The CDR3 protein is CASSIYRGEGNQPQHF. CDR3 DNA: TGTGCCAGTAGTATTTACAGGGGAGAGGGCAATCAGCCCCAGCATTTT.